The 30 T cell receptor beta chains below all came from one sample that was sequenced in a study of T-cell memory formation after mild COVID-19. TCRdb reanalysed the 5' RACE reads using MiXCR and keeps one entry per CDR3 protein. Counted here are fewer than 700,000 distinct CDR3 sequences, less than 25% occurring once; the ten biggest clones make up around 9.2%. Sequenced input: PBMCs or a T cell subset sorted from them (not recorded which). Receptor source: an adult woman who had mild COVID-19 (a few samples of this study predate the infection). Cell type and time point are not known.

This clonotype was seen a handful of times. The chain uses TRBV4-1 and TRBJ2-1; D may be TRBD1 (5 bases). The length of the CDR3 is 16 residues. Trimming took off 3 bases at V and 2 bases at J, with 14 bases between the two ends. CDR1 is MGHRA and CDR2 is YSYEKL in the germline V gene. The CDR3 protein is CASSQDINMAYNEQFF. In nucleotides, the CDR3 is TGCGCCAGCAGCCAGGACATAAACATGGCCTACAATGAGCAGTTCTTC.

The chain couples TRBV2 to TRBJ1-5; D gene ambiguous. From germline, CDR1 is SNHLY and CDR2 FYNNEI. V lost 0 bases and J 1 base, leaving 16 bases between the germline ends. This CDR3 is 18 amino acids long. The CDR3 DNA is TGTGCCAGCAGTGAAGCGCTTCGACCCTCTGGAAGCAATCAGCCCCAGCATTTT. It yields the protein CASSEALRPSGSNQPQHF.

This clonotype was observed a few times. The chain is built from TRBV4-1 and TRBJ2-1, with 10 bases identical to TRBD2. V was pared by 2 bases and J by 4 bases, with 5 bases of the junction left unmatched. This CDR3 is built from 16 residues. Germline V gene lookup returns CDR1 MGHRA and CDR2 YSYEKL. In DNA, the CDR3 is TGCGCCAGCAGCCAATTGGGACTAGCGTTTTACAATGAGCAGTTCTTC. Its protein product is CASSQLGLAFYNEQFF.

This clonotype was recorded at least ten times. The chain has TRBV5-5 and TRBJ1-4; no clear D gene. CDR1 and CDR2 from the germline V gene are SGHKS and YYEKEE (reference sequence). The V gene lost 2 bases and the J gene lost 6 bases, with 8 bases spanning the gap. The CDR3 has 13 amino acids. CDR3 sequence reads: CASSLTGDEKLFF. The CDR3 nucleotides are TGTGCCAGCAGCTTAACCGGAGATGAAAAACTGTTTTTT. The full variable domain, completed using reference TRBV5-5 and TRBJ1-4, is DAGVTQSPTHLIKTRGQQVTLRCSPISGHKSVSWYQQVLGQGPQFIFQYYEKEERGRGNFPDRFSARQFPNYSSELNVNALLLGDSALYLCASSLTGDEKLFFGSGTQLSVL.

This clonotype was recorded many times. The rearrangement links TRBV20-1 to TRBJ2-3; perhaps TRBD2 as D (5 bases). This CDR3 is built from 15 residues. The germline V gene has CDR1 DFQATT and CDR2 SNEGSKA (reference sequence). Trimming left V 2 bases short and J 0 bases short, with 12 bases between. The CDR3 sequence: CSARQDSLSTDTQYF. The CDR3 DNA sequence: TGCAGTGCTAGACAGGACTCCTTGAGCACAGATACGCAGTATTTT.

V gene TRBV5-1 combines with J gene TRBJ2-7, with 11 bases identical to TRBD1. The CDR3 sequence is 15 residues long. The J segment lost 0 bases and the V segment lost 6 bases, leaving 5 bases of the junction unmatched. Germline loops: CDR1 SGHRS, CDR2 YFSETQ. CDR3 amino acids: CASTRTGGHSYEQYF. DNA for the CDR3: TGCGCCAGCACCAGGACAGGGGGCCACTCCTACGAGCAGTACTTC.

The CDR3 sequence is CASSSGGTSGAQFF. DNA of the CDR3: TGTGCCAGCAGCTCCGGTGGGACTAGCGGGGCTCAGTTCTTC. The chain joins TRBV7-7 to TRBJ2-1; TRBD2 agrees at 13 bases. V was clipped by 4 bases and J by 13 bases; unmatched bases: 7. CDR1 and CDR2 (germline): SSHAT, FNYEAQ (reference sequence). The CDR3 covers 14 residues.

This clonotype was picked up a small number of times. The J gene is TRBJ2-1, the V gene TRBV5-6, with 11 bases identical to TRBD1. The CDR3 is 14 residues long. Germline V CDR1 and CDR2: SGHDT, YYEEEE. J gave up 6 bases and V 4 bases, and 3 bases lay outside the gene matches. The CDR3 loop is CASSGQGALNEQFF. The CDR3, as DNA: TGTGCCAGCAGCGGACAGGGGGCCCTCAATGAGCAGTTCTTC.

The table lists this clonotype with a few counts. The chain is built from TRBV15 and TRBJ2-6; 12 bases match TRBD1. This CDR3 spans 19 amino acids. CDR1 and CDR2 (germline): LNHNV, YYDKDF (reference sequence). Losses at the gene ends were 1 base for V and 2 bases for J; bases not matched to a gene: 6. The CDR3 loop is CATSRARDRGRPGANVLTF. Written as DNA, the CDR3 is TGTGCCACCAGCAGAGCCCGGGACAGGGGGCGGCCTGGGGCCAACGTCCTGACTTTC. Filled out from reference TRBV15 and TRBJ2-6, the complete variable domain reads DAMVIQNPRYQVTQFGKPVTLSCSQTLNHNVMYWYQQKSSQAPKLLFHYYDKDFNNEADTPDNFQSRRPNTSFCFLDIRSPGLGDTAMYLCATSRARDRGRPGANVLTFGAGSRLTVL.

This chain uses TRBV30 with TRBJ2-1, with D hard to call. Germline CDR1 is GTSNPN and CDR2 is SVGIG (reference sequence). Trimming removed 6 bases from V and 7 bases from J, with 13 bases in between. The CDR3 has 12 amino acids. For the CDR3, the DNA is TGTGCCTGCACCAAAACCGGGAATGAGCAGTTCTTC. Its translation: CACTKTGNEQFF.

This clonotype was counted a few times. CDR3 DNA sequence: TGCGCCAGCAGCTTTCGCGGGACGAACGACAATGAGCAGTTCTTC. Its protein is CASSFRGTNDNEQFF. The chain is built from TRBV5-1 and TRBJ2-1, with TRBD2 as a possible D gene (6 bases). Germline V gene lookup returns CDR1 SGHRS and CDR2 YFSETQ. The CDR3 has 15 residues. V was clipped by 2 bases and J by 5 bases, with 14 bases between them.

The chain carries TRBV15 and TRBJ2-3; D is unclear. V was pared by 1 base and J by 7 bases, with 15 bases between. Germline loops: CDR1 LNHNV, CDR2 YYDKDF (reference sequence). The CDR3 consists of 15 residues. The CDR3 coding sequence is TGTGCCACCAGCAGAGCTGCCTCAGCGCCGAATACGCAGTATTTT. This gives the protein CATSRAASAPNTQYF.

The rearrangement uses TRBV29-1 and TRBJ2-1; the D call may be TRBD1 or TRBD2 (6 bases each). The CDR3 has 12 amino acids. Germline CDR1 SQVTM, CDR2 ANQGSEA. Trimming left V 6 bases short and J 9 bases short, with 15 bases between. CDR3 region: CSVGGRGSEQFF. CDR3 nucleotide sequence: TGCAGCGTGGGGGGCCGAGGGAGTGAGCAGTTCTTC.

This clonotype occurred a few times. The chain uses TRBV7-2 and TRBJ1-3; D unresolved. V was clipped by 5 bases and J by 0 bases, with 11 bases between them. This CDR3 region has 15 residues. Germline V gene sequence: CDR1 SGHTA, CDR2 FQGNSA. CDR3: CASSTSSLSGNTIYF. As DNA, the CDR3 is TGTGCCAGCAGCACAAGTAGCCTCTCTGGAAACACCATATATTTT.

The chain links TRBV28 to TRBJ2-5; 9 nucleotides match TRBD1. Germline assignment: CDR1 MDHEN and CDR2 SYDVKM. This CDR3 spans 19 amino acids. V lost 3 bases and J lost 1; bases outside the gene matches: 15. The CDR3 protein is CASSFDGDREELGQETQYF. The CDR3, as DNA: TGTGCCAGCAGTTTTGATGGGGACAGGGAGGAATTAGGCCAAGAGACCCAGTACTTC.

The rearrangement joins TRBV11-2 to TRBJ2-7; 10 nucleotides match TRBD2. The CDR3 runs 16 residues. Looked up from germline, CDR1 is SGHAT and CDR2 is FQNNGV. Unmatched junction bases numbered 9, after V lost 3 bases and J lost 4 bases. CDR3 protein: CASSLGIAGGWYEQYF. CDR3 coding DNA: TGTGCCAGCAGCTTGGGAATAGCGGGAGGCTGGTACGAGCAGTACTTC.

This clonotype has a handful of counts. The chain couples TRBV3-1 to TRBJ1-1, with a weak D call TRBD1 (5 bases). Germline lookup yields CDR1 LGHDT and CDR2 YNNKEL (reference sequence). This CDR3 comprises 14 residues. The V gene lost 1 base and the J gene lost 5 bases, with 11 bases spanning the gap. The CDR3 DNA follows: TGTGCCAGCAGCCAAGGAGGGGAGGGGACTGAAGCTTTCTTT. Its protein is CASSQGGEGTEAFF.

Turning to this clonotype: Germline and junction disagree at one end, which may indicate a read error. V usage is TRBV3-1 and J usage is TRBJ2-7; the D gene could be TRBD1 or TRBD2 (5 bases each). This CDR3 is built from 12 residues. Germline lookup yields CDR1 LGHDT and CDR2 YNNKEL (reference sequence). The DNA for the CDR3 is TGTGCCAGCAGCCAAGGGAGCCGGGGCTATAGCTTC. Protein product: CASSQGSRGYSF.

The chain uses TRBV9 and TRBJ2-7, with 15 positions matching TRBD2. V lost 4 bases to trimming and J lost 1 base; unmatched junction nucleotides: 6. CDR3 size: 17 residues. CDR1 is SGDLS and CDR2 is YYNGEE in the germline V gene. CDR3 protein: CASSPVGLAGGSYEQYF. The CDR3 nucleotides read TGTGCCAGCAGCCCCGTGGGACTAGCGGGAGGATCCTACGAGCAGTACTTC.

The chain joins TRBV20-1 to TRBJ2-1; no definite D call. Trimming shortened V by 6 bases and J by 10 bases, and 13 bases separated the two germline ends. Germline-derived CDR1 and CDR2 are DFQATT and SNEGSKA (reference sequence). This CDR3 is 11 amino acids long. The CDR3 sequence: CSAPDRKEQFF. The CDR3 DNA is TGCAGTGCCCCAGACCGCAAGGAGCAGTTCTTC.

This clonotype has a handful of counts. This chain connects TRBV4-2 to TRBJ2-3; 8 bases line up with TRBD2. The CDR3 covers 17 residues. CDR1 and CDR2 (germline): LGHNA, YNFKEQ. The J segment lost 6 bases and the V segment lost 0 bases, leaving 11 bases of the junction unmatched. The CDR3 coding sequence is TGTGCCAGCAGCCAAGATCTTAGCGGGGCCGCGTGGGATACGCAGTATTTT. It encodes CASSQDLSGAAWDTQYF.

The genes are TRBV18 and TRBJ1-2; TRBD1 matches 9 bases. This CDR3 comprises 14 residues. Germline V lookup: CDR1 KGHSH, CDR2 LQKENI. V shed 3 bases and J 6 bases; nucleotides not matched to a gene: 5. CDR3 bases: TGTGCCAGCTCACCGGTCCGGGACAGGGATGGCTACACCTTC. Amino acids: CASSPVRDRDGYTF. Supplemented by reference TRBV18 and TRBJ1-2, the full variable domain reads NAGVMQNPRHLVRRRGQEARLRCSPMKGHSHVYWYRQLPEEGLKFMVYLQKENIIDESGMPKERFSAEFPKEGPSILRIQQVVRGDSAAYFCASSPVRDRDGYTFGSGTRLTVV.

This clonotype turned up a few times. The CDR3 here is CATSGGSQETQYF. The CDR3 DNA follows: TGTGCCACCAGTGGAGGGTCCCAAGAGACCCAGTACTTC. V gene TRBV24-1 combines with J gene TRBJ2-5, with D maybe TRBD2 (5 bases). Trimming removed 5 bases from V and 1 base from J, with 7 bases in between. CDR3 length: 13 amino acids. Germline CDR1 KGHDR, CDR2 SFDVKD.

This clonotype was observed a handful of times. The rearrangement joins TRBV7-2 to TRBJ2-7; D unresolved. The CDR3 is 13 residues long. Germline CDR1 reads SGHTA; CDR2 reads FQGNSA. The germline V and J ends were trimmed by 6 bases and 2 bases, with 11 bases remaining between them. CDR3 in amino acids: CASSGLETYEQYF. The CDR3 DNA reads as TGTGCCAGCAGTGGATTAGAGACCTACGAGCAGTACTTC.

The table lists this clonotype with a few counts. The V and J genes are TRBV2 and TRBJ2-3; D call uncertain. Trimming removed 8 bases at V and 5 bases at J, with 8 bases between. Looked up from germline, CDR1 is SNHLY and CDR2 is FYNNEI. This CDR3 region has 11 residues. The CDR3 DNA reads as TGTGCCAGCCAGCCCCAAGATACGCAGTATTTT. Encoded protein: CASQPQDTQYF. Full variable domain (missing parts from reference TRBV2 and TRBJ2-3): EPEVTQTPSHQVTQMGQEVILRCVPISNHLYFYWYRQILGQKVEFLVSFYNNEISEKSEIFDDQFSVERPDGSNFTLKIRSTKLEDSAMYFCASQPQDTQYFGPGTRLTVL.

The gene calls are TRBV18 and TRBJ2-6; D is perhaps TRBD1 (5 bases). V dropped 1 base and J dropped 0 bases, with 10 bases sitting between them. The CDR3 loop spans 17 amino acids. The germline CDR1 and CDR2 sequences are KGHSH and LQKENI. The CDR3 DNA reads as TGTGCCAGCTCACCACGCCAGGGAAGCTCTGGGGCCAACGTCCTGACTTTC. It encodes CASSPRQGSSGANVLTF.

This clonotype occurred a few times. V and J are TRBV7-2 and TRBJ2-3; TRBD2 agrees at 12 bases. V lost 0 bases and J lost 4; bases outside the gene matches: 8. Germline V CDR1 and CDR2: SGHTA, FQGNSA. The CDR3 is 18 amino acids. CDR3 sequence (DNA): TGTGCCAGCAGCTTAGCGCTAGCGGGAGGGCCGTACTCAGATACGCAGTATTTT. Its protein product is CASSLALAGGPYSDTQYF.

Here the CDR3 reads CSARVLAGVNTEAFF. The CDR3 nucleotides are TGCAGTGCTAGAGTCCTGGCGGGGGTGAACACTGAAGCTTTCTTT. The V gene is TRBV20-1, the J gene TRBJ1-1; a weak D match, TRBD1 (5 bases). CDR1 and CDR2 from the germline V gene are DFQATT and SNEGSKA (reference sequence). There are 15 residues in the CDR3. V lost 1 base to trimming and J lost 0 bases, with 12 bases between them.

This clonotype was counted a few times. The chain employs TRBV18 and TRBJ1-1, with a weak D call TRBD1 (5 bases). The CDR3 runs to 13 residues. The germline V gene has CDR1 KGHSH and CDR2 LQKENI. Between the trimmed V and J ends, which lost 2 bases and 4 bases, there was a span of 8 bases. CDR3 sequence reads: CASSPNGGTEAFF. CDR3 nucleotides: TGTGCCAGCTCACCAAACGGGGGCACTGAAGCTTTCTTT.

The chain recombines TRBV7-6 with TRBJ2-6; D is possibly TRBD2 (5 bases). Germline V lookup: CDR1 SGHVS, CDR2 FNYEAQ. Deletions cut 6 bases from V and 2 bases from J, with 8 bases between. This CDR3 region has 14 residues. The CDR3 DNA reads TGTGCCAGCAGTGACGGGGCTGGGGCCAACGTCCTGACTTTC. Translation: CASSDGAGANVLTF.